The 25 T cell receptor beta chains below come from one sample, sequenced in a study of T cell changes during pregnancy in multiple sclerosis (dated by TCRdb to between 2018 and 2021). Library method: the immunoSEQ multiplex PCR assay. Imported from immuneACCESS, the table was reduced by TCRdb to in-frame sequences with V and J called. These copies leave out some clones; in studies compared against another copy, an unresolved V gene accounts for under half, and the cause of the remainder is not known. Present in this sample are approximately 82,000 clones, over 80% of which were seen just once. The ten top clones hold approximately 0.43% of the sample. The material sequenced was CD4+ T cells from peripheral blood mononuclear cells, taken in the second trimester of pregnancy. All receptors derive from a female donor with multiple sclerosis, enrolled in a pregnancy study.

V usage is TRBV7-9 and J usage is TRBJ2-7, with 9 bases that match TRBD2. V lost 1 base to trimming and J lost 7 bases; unmatched junction nucleotides: 8. Germline CDR1 is SEHNR and CDR2 is FQNEAQ (reference sequence). The CDR3 loop spans 15 amino acids. The CDR3 reads CASSLEGAGGWEQYF. The CDR3 DNA follows: TGTGCCAGCAGCTTAGAAGGAGCGGGAGGATGGGAGCAGTACTTC.

The rearrangement uses TRBV5-1 and TRBJ2-6; no clear D. Germline V CDR1 and CDR2: SGHRS, YFSETQ. Trimming took 0 bases from V and 0 from J, leaving 7 bases between them. There are 16 residues in the CDR3. DNA for the CDR3: TGCGCCAGCAGCTTGGGAGCCTTCTCTGGGGCCAACGTCCTGACTTTC. Its translation is CASSLGAFSGANVLTF. Based on the CDR3 plus reference TRBV5-1 and TRBJ2-6, the full variable domain is KAGVTQTPRYLIKTRGQQVTLSCSPISGHRSVSWYQQTPGQGLQFLFEYFSETQRNKGNFPGRFSGRQFSNSRSEMNVSTLELGDSALYLCASSLGAFSGANVLTFGAGSRLTVL.

V gene TRBV4-3 combines with J gene TRBJ1-1; D gene ambiguous. CDR1 is LGHNA, CDR2 YSLEER, per germline. This CDR3 contains 13 residues. V lost 1 base, J lost 0 bases, and 3 bases lay in between. The CDR3 region has the DNA TGCGCCAGCAGCCAAGTAATGAACACTGAAGCTTTCTTT. It specifies CASSQVMNTEAFF.

J is TRBJ2-2 and V is TRBV4-2, with a possible D match to TRBD1 (7 bases). V lost 1 base to trimming and J lost 7 bases, with 16 bases between them. Germline lookup yields CDR1 LGHNA and CDR2 YNFKEQ. The CDR3 consists of 16 residues. The CDR3 sequence is CASSQAAGGGVGELFF. For the CDR3, the DNA is TGTGCCAGCAGCCAAGCGGCAGGGGGAGGTGTCGGGGAGCTGTTTTTT.

V gene TRBV14 combines with J gene TRBJ2-5, with D maybe TRBD2 (6 bases). The length of the CDR3 is 14 residues. CDR1 is SGHDN, CDR2 FVKESK, per germline. The ends were cut back, 3 bases at V and 5 bases at J, with 13 bases in the middle. CDR3 protein: CASSQAGLEETQYF. The CDR3 DNA sequence: TGTGCCAGCAGCCAGGCGGGGCTGGAGGAGACCCAGTACTTC. Based on the CDR3 plus reference TRBV14 and TRBJ2-5, the full variable domain is EAGVTQFPSHSVIEKGQTVTLRCDPISGHDNLYWYRRVMGKEIKFLLHFVKESKQDESGMPNNRFLAERTGGTYSTLKVQPAELEDSGVYFCASSQAGLEETQYFGPGTRLLVL.

The chain couples TRBV28 to TRBJ1-5, with D tentatively TRBD1 (5 bases). The CDR3 is 11 amino acids. Germline V gene sequence: CDR1 MDHEN, CDR2 SYDVKM. The V and J ends lost 9 bases and 6 bases respectively, with 9 bases between them. CDR3 nucleotides: TGTGCCAGTAGGGGATCTCAGCCCCAGCATTTT. Its protein product is CASRGSQPQHF.

The V gene is TRBV5-4, the J gene TRBJ2-3, with 11 bases matching TRBD2. The CDR3 has 17 residues. With 2 bases clipped from V and 4 bases from J, the junction kept 9 bases outside the gene matches. The germline gives CDR1 SGHNT, CDR2 YYREEE (reference sequence). The CDR3 nucleotides are TGTGCCAGCAGCTTAAATAGCGGGAGGGCCGGGGCAGATACGCAGTATTTT. Translating it yields CASSLNSGRAGADTQYF.

CDR3 in DNA: TGTGCCAGCAGTTACTCTGGAGGGTCCCAGCCCCAGCATTTT. The encoded protein is CASSYSGGSQPQHF. This chain connects TRBV6-5 to TRBJ1-5, with D hard to call. The germline V gene encodes CDR1 MNHEY and CDR2 SVGAGI. Trimming stripped 0 bases from V and 7 bases from J, with 10 bases between. This CDR3 is 14 amino acids long.

This chain uses TRBV11-2 with TRBJ1-4; 10 bases fit TRBD1. Germline assignment: CDR1 SGHAT and CDR2 FQNNGV. V lost 5 bases, J lost 5 bases, and 5 bases stayed unmatched. CDR3 length: 15 residues. The CDR3 protein is CASSTRTGGNEKLFF. DNA of the CDR3: TGTGCCAGCAGCACGCGGACAGGGGGAAATGAAAAACTGTTTTTT.

The chain is built from TRBV25-1 and TRBJ1-5; D is possibly TRBD1 (6 bases). This CDR3 has 13 residues. Trimming left V 3 bases short and J 6 bases short, with 9 bases between. Germline CDR1 reads MGHDK; CDR2 reads SYGVNS. The CDR3: CASSDTGRQPQHF. Here the CDR3 DNA reads TGTGCCAGCAGTGATACAGGGCGTCAGCCCCAGCATTTT.

V and J are TRBV7-2 and TRBJ2-7; 7 nucleotides line up with TRBD1. Germline CDR1 is SGHTA and CDR2 is FQGNSA. The CDR3 runs 16 residues. The CDR3 DNA is TGTGCTGTCGCTCAGGGGCCGACAGGGTCGGGCTACGAGCAGTACTTC. Amino acid sequence: CAVAQGPTGSGYEQYF.

The chain couples TRBV18 to TRBJ1-1; no clear D. The CDR3 contains 14 residues. V was shortened by 3 bases and J by 5 bases, with 13 bases between the two germline ends. Germline CDR1 and CDR2: KGHSH and LQKENI. The CDR3 sequence: CASSPRGQSTEAFF. The CDR3 DNA is TGTGCCAGCTCACCCCGCGGGCAATCGACTGAAGCTTTCTTT.

The chain recombines TRBV28 with TRBJ2-5, with D perhaps matching TRBD2 (7 bases). CDR3 size: 16 residues. Trimming shortened V by 3 bases and J by 10 bases, and 24 bases separated the two germline ends. CDR1 is MDHEN, CDR2 SYDVKM, per germline. This CDR3 reads CASSFGGWGAKRHQYF. The CDR3, as DNA: TGTGCCAGCAGTTTCGGGGGGTGGGGGGCCAAAAGGCACCAGTACTTC.

The gene calls are TRBV19 and TRBJ2-1; 12 nucleotides match TRBD2. This CDR3 contains 16 residues. J was trimmed by 5 bases and V by 5 bases; bases with no gene match: 7. Germline CDR1 reads LNHDA; CDR2 reads SQIVND (reference sequence). The CDR3 sequence: CASSSPSGGANNEQFF. CDR3 sequence (DNA): TGTGCCAGTAGTTCCCCTAGCGGGGGGGCCAACAATGAGCAGTTCTTC.

The V and J genes are TRBV15 and TRBJ1-2; D not certain. The germline CDR1 and CDR2 sequences are LNHNV and YYDKDF (reference sequence). Trimming took 1 base from V and 4 from J, leaving 10 bases between them. This CDR3 spans 14 amino acids. The CDR3 is CATSRGGSLYGYTF. Written as DNA, the CDR3 is TGTGCCACCAGCAGAGGAGGCAGCCTCTATGGCTACACCTTC.

This chain connects TRBV7-2 to TRBJ1-1; D gene ambiguous. The CDR3 length is 13 residues. Germline V gene data show CDR1 as SGHTA and CDR2 as FQGNSA. Trimming removed 2 bases from V and 2 bases from J, with 6 bases in between. The CDR3 loop is CASSLQINTEAFF. CDR3 nucleotide sequence: TGTGCCAGCAGCTTACAAATCAACACTGAAGCTTTCTTT.

Here the CDR3 reads CASSLPIPSAQYF. The CDR3, as DNA: TGTGCCAGCAGTTTACCTATCCCTAGTGCGCAGTATTTT. This chain uses TRBV28 with TRBJ2-3; D not resolved. Between the trimmed V and J ends, which lost 2 bases and 10 bases, there was a span of 13 bases. Germline V gene lookup returns CDR1 MDHEN and CDR2 SYDVKM. The CDR3 is 13 amino acids. Drawing the rest from reference TRBV28 and TRBJ2-3, the complete variable domain is DVKVTQSSRYLVKRTGEKVFLECVQDMDHENMFWYRQDPGLGLRLIYFSYDVKMKEKGDIPEGYSVSREKKERFSLILESASTNQTSMYLCASSLPIPSAQYFGPGTRLTVL.

The V gene is TRBV12-5, the J gene TRBJ1-1, with 9 positions matching TRBD1. Per germline, CDR1 LGHNT and CDR2 FRNRAP. This CDR3 region has 15 residues. V shed 1 base and J 2 bases; nucleotides not matched to a gene: 2. CDR3 sequence (DNA): TGTGCTAGTGGTTTGGCAACAGGGGGCAACACTGAAGCTTTCTTT. It specifies CASGLATGGNTEAFF.

The chain is built from TRBV11-3 and TRBJ2-7; possibly TRBD1 for D (5 bases). Germline-derived CDR1 and CDR2 are SGHNT and YENEEA. V was trimmed by 5 bases and J by 0 bases, leaving 20 bases between them. CDR3 length: 17 residues. As DNA, the CDR3 is TGTGCCAGCAGCCCCTCAGGTTCGACAGTGAGCTCCTACGAGCAGTACTTC. It yields the protein CASSPSGSTVSSYEQYF.

The chain is built from TRBV5-1 and TRBJ1-1, with a weak D call TRBD1 (6 bases). Trimming removed 4 bases from V and 1 base from J, with 14 bases in between. Germline CDR1 reads SGHRS; CDR2 reads YFSETQ. The CDR3 consists of 15 residues. The CDR3 DNA sequence: TGCGCCAGCAGCCCGGGTTGGACAGCGAACACTGAAGCTTTCTTT. It specifies CASSPGWTANTEAFF.

The rearrangement joins TRBV19 to TRBJ1-2; D not resolved. CDR3 length equals 16 residues. The V end was cut by 5 bases, the J end by 2 bases, with 18 bases between. Germline CDR1 LNHDA, CDR2 SQIVND (reference sequence). Written as DNA, the CDR3 is TGTGCCAGTAGTCCCGCGGGAGTACCGATCAACTATGGCTACACCTTC. This sequence encodes CASSPAGVPINYGYTF.

The rearrangement uses TRBV6-4 and TRBJ1-3, with D unresolved. Germline loops: CDR1 MRHNA, CDR2 SNTAGT. Trimming took 9 bases from V and 4 from J, leaving 16 bases between them. This CDR3 spans 14 amino acids. CDR3 sequence: CARLPVERGNTIYF. For the CDR3, the DNA is TGTGCCAGACTACCGGTTGAGAGGGGAAACACCATATATTTT.

The J gene is TRBJ1-5, the V gene TRBV7-6, with a possible D match to TRBD1 (6 bases). Per the germline V gene, CDR1 is SGHVS and CDR2 is FNYEAQ. The V end was cut by 5 bases, the J end by 3 bases, with 14 bases between. The CDR3 is made up of 15 amino acids. The CDR3 region is CASSPGAGYNQPQHF. Written as DNA, the CDR3 is TGTGCCAGCAGCCCAGGGGCAGGTTACAATCAGCCCCAGCATTTT. Using reference TRBV7-6 and TRBJ1-5 for the parts outside the CDR3, the full variable domain is GAGVSQSPRYKVTKRGQDVALRCDPISGHVSLYWYRQALGQGPEFLTYFNYEAQQDKSGLPNDRFSAERPEGSISTLTIQRTEQRDSAMYRCASSPGAGYNQPQHFGDGTRLSIL.

The gene calls are TRBV10-3 and TRBJ1-2; a weak D match, TRBD1 (5 bases). This CDR3 spans 14 amino acids. Trimming took off 0 bases at V and 5 bases at J, with 10 bases between the two ends. The V gene's germline CDR1 is ENHRY and CDR2 SYGVKD. The CDR3 bases are TGTGCCATCAGTGAGTCCCGGGGGACTTATGGCTACACCTTC. Protein: CAISESRGTYGYTF.

This clone came up once. The chain recombines TRBV27 with TRBJ2-5; tentatively, D is TRBD1 (7 bases). V lost 5 bases, J lost 5 bases, and 18 bases lay in between. The CDR3 extends over 15 amino acids. Germline values: CDR1 MNHEY, CDR2 SMNVEV (reference sequence). The CDR3: CASSPSQGRWETQYF. CDR3 nucleotide sequence: TGTGCCAGCAGTCCCTCACAGGGGAGGTGGGAGACCCAGTACTTC.